The 29 T cell receptor beta chains below all came from one sample that was sequenced in a study of blood T cell repertoires in COVID-19. Using immunoSEQ multiplex PCR, the repertoire was profiled, and TCRdb retains in-frame clones only, with some absent. The sample has over 200,000 clones; approximately 88% are singletons. Material: peripheral blood. Receptors originate from a woman aged 25 to 39 with acute or convalescent COVID-19.

The chain links TRBV29-1 to TRBJ2-3; 12 bases align to TRBD2. This CDR3 comprises 15 residues. The junction had 1 base not matched to a gene; V was cut back by 3 bases and J by 0 bases. Germline CDR1 reads SQVTM; CDR2 reads ANQGSEA. CDR3 bases: TGCAGCGTTGATGGGACTAGCGGGAGCACAGATACGCAGTATTTT. It translates to CSVDGTSGSTDTQYF.

In this sample, this clone turned up a few times. This chain connects TRBV5-6 to TRBJ1-1; D remains ambiguous. Trimming cost V 0 bases and J 1 base, with 10 bases left between them. The CDR3 length is 15 residues. Germline-derived CDR1 and CDR2 are SGHDT and YYEEEE. CDR3 nucleotide sequence: TGTGCCAGCAGCTTGGCCTGGGAGGGGAACACTGAAGCTTTCTTT. Amino acids: CASSLAWEGNTEAFF.

This clone has just a few counts. The chain has TRBV30 and TRBJ1-6; no clear D. The CDR3 length is 16 residues. Germline V lookup: CDR1 GTSNPN, CDR2 SVGIG (reference sequence). V was cut by 0 bases and J by 9 bases, with 18 bases left in between. The CDR3 DNA is TGTGCCTGGAGTGTAAATGGCGGGGTCTTGAGTTCACCCCTCCACTTT. It encodes CAWSVNGGVLSSPLHF.

The chain uses TRBV7-2 and TRBJ2-5, with a possible D match to TRBD1 (6 bases). Germline V gene lookup returns CDR1 SGHTA and CDR2 FQGNSA. V was clipped by 3 bases and J by 5 bases, with 13 bases between them. This CDR3 spans 14 amino acids. The CDR3 region has the DNA TGTGCCAGCAGCTTTGACAGGAATTGGGAGACCCAGTACTTC. Translation: CASSFDRNWETQYF.

This clone was counted a few times. This chain links TRBV9 with TRBJ2-5, with a weak D call TRBD2 (7 bases). The V end was cut by 4 bases, the J end by 4 bases, with 20 bases between. This CDR3 is 16 amino acids long. From germline, CDR1 is SGDLS and CDR2 YYNGEE. The CDR3 reads CASSPMREGGGETQYF. CDR3 DNA sequence: TGTGCCAGCAGCCCGATGAGGGAGGGAGGGGGAGAGACCCAGTACTTC.

This clone was detected a few times. The rearrangement joins TRBV27 to TRBJ2-1, with 10 bases identical to TRBD2. The CDR3 is made up of 16 amino acids. Germline CDR1 reads MNHEY; CDR2 reads SMNVEV (reference sequence). The V gene end was trimmed by 4 bases and the J gene end by 8 bases; junction bases not matched to a gene: 11. CDR3 amino acids: CASSWMGLAGDDEQFF. The CDR3 DNA reads as TGTGCCAGCAGTTGGATGGGTCTAGCGGGAGACGATGAGCAGTTCTTC.

The rearrangement joins TRBV20-1 to TRBJ2-1; a possible D gene is TRBD1 (5 bases). Trimming removed 3 bases at V and 0 bases at J, with 15 bases between. The germline V gene has CDR1 DFQATT and CDR2 SNEGSKA (reference sequence). This CDR3 contains 16 residues. CDR3 DNA sequence: TGCAGTGCTAGTTTCCTGGGGCTTAACTCCTACAATGAGCAGTTCTTC. Its protein is CSASFLGLNSYNEQFF.

The chain couples TRBV7-2 to TRBJ2-7; D is undetermined. The V and J ends lost 2 bases and 2 bases respectively, with 7 bases between them. The CDR3 is made up of 13 amino acids. The V gene's germline CDR1 is SGHTA and CDR2 FQGNSA. The CDR3 DNA reads TGTGCCAGCAGCTTACCAGTACCCTACGAGCAGTACTTC. Its protein product is CASSLPVPYEQYF. Complete variable domain (other parts from reference TRBV7-2 and TRBJ2-7): GAGVSQSPSNKVTEKGKDVELRCDPISGHTALYWYRQSLGQGLEFLIYFQGNSAPDKSGLPSDRFSAERTGGSVSTLTIQRTQQEDSAVYLCASSLPVPYEQYFGPGTRLTVT.

The chain combines TRBV9 with TRBJ2-2; the match to TRBD2 covers 9 bases. CDR1 SGDLS and CDR2 YYNGEE come from the germline V gene. Losses at the gene ends were 4 bases for V and 3 bases for J; bases not matched to a gene: 13. This CDR3 is built from 18 residues. CDR3 nucleotide sequence: TGTGCCAGCAGCCCCAGGAACTGGCTAGCGGGATACACCGGGGAGCTGTTTTTT. Its protein is CASSPRNWLAGYTGELFF.

The chain links TRBV27 to TRBJ2-6; D is possibly TRBD1 (6 bases). The germline V and J ends were trimmed by 5 bases and 0 bases, with 8 bases remaining between them. The CDR3 length is 15 residues. Germline V gives CDR1 MNHEY, CDR2 SMNVEV (reference sequence). CDR3 sequence reads: CASSGQFSGANVLTF. The CDR3 DNA follows: TGTGCCAGCAGTGGACAGTTCTCTGGGGCCAACGTCCTGACTTTC.

This clone was seen once. V is TRBV10-3 and J is TRBJ1-1; 8 bases fit TRBD1. The CDR3 length is 15 residues. Germline trimming cut 10 bases from V and 5 bases from J; bases unmatched to any gene: 15. Germline assignment: CDR1 ENHRY and CDR2 SYGVKD. The CDR3 sequence is CASRPPGQVRTEAFF. The CDR3 DNA is TGTGCCAGCAGGCCCCCGGGACAGGTGAGGACTGAAGCTTTCTTT.

This clone was picked up a small number of times. The rearrangement joins TRBV7-3 to TRBJ2-1; 12 bases map to TRBD2. The CDR3 loop spans 18 amino acids. The germline gives CDR1 SGHTA, CDR2 FQGTGA. With 5 bases clipped from V and 0 bases from J, the junction kept 8 bases outside the gene matches. CDR3 sequence reads: CASSPRTSGKSSYNEQFF. In DNA form, the CDR3 reads TGTGCCAGCAGCCCGCGGACTAGCGGGAAGAGCTCCTACAATGAGCAGTTCTTC.

The V and J genes are TRBV29-1 and TRBJ2-2; possibly TRBD1 for D (5 bases). The CDR3 contains 13 residues. Germline V gene sequence: CDR1 SQVTM, CDR2 ANQGSEA. V lost 5 bases and J 8 bases, leaving 15 bases between the germline ends. The CDR3 DNA follows: TGCAGCGTTAAGTCGACAGCGCCAGGGGAGCTGTTTTTT. Protein: CSVKSTAPGELFF.

The gene calls are TRBV5-4 and TRBJ2-1, with 8 positions matching TRBD2. The ends lost 0 bases at V and 4 bases at J; junction bases unmatched: 3. Germline CDR1 and CDR2: SGHNT and YYREEE (reference sequence). CDR3 length: 15 amino acids. The DNA for the CDR3 is TGTGCCAGCAGCTTGGAACTAGCGGATTACAATGAGCAGTTCTTC. As protein: CASSLELADYNEQFF.

This chain joins TRBV5-6 and TRBJ2-3; D call uncertain. CDR3 length: 14 amino acids. Trimming removed 0 bases at V and 2 bases at J, with 7 bases between. Germline CDR1 and CDR2: SGHDT and YYEEEE. CDR3 nucleotide sequence: TGTGCCAGCAGCTTGGTCTACTTCACAGATACGCAGTATTTT. The encoded protein is CASSLVYFTDTQYF.

The genes are TRBV25-1 and TRBJ2-7; 12 nucleotides match TRBD2. Germline lookup yields CDR1 MGHDK and CDR2 SYGVNS. The CDR3 spans 14 residues. V shed 6 bases, J shed 6 bases, and the junction held 6 bases outside the gene matches. The CDR3 protein is CASRTSGRWSEQYF. The CDR3 DNA reads TGTGCCAGCAGGACTAGCGGGAGATGGTCCGAGCAGTACTTC.

There are a few counts of this clone. The chain combines TRBV29-1 with TRBJ1-5, with TRBD1 matching over 9 bases. The CDR3 loop spans 15 amino acids. The V gene end was trimmed by 3 bases and the J gene end by 2 bases; junction bases not matched to a gene: 5. Germline CDR1 reads SQVTM; CDR2 reads ANQGSEA. The CDR3, as DNA: TGCAGCGTTGAGGTGGGACAGGGCGGCAATCAGCCCCAGCATTTT. Translated, it gives CSVEVGQGGNQPQHF.

Regarding this clone: Its ends do not fully match the called genes, so a read error is possible. The genes are TRBV7-2 and TRBJ2-1; D may be TRBD1 (6 bases). Looked up from germline, CDR1 is SGHTA and CDR2 is FQGNSA. The CDR3 totals 15 residues. As DNA, the CDR3 is TGTGCCGGCAGCTTGGACAGTACCTCCTACAATGAGCAGTTCTTC. Residues: CAGSLDSTSYNEQFF.

In this sample, this clone turned up many times. The CDR3 reads CASSEVRGGTGTQYF. CDR3 coding DNA: TGTGCCAGCAGTGAAGTTCGAGGAGGTACGGGGACCCAGTACTTC. The rearrangement uses TRBV2 and TRBJ2-5; the D gene is possibly TRBD2 (5 bases). Germline values: CDR1 SNHLY, CDR2 FYNNEI. The CDR3 sequence is 15 residues long. The V end was cut by 1 base, the J end by 7 bases, with 16 bases between.

This chain joins TRBV19 and TRBJ2-7; the match to TRBD1 covers 7 bases. There are 13 residues in the CDR3. Germline lookup yields CDR1 LNHDA and CDR2 SQIVND (reference sequence). The junction had 8 bases not matched to a gene; V was cut back by 7 bases and J by 5 bases. CDR3 sequence: CASMSDRADEQYF. CDR3 nucleotides: TGTGCCAGTATGTCAGACAGGGCCGACGAGCAGTACTTC. The whole variable domain, remainder taken from reference TRBV19 and TRBJ2-7, is DGGITQSPKYLFRKEGQNVTLSCEQNLNHDAMYWYRQDPGQGLRLIYYSQIVNDFQKGDIAEGYSVSREKKESFPLTVTSAQKNPTAFYLCASMSDRADEQYFGPGTRLTVT.

This chain connects TRBV4-3 to TRBJ1-2; 9 bases are shared with TRBD1. From germline, CDR1 is LGHNA and CDR2 YSLEER. The V segment lost 1 base and the J segment 8 bases; nucleotides outside the gene matches: 8. CDR3 length: 15 residues. CDR3 coding DNA: TGCGCCAGCAGCCAAGCCGGGACAGGGCTGTCCGGCTACACCTTC. It encodes CASSQAGTGLSGYTF.

V gene TRBV7-8 combines with J gene TRBJ2-1; 10 nucleotides line up with TRBD2. Unmatched junction bases numbered 11, after V lost 1 base and J lost 5 bases. This CDR3 spans 18 amino acids. In germline, CDR1 is SGHVS, CDR2 FQNEAQ. Here the CDR3 reads CASSLVSGRPPGDNEQFF. DNA of the CDR3: TGTGCCAGCAGCTTAGTTAGCGGGAGGCCCCCTGGCGACAATGAGCAGTTCTTC.

CDR3 loop: CASSPTDGSGANVLTF. The CDR3 DNA reads TGTGCCAGCAGCCCGACTGATGGCTCTGGGGCCAACGTCCTGACTTTC. V and J are TRBV4-2 and TRBJ2-6; no clear D. The germline V gene has CDR1 LGHNA and CDR2 YNFKEQ. CDR3 length equals 16 residues. The V and J ends lost 4 bases and 0 bases respectively, with 10 bases between them.

The V gene is TRBV7-9, the J gene TRBJ2-6, with D tentatively TRBD1 (6 bases). Looked up from germline, CDR1 is SEHNR and CDR2 is FQNEAQ (reference sequence). V lost 5 bases, J lost 0 bases, and 17 bases lay in between. This CDR3 is built from 18 residues. CDR3 in amino acids: CASSRADRIVSGANVLTF. The CDR3 DNA sequence: TGTGCCAGCAGCAGAGCGGACAGAATTGTCTCTGGGGCCAACGTCCTGACTTTC.

The chain carries TRBV7-3 and TRBJ2-5; D is perhaps TRBD2 (6 bases). Trimming shortened V by 2 bases and J by 0 bases, and 13 bases separated the two germline ends. Germline CDR1 and CDR2: SGHTA and FQGTGA. This CDR3 has 16 residues. CDR3 in DNA: TGTGCCAGCAGCTTACATAGCGGAGAGTACCAAGAGACCCAGTACTTC. It specifies CASSLHSGEYQETQYF.

The chain combines TRBV3-1 (or the pseudogene TRBV3-2) with TRBJ2-2; TRBD2 matches at 12 bases. The CDR3 spans 18 residues. Germline trimming cut 1 base from V and 6 bases from J; bases unmatched to any gene: 9. Per germline, CDR1 LGHDT and CDR2 YNNKEL (reference sequence). The CDR3 here is CASSQVFRLAGVPGELFF. CDR3 nucleotides: TGTGCCAGCAGCCAAGTGTTTAGACTAGCGGGAGTCCCCGGGGAGCTGTTTTTT.

This chain joins TRBV4-3 and TRBJ2-1; 9 bases map to TRBD2. Germline CDR1 is LGHNA and CDR2 is YSLEER. Trimming at V came to 3 bases and at J to 8 bases, leaving 8 bases not matched to a gene. This CDR3 has 15 amino acids. CDR3 in DNA: TGCGCCAGCAGCCAGAATAGCGGGAGTTTCTATGAGCAGTTCTTC. This translates into CASSQNSGSFYEQFF.

The chain has TRBV5-8 and TRBJ1-6, with 7 bases matching TRBD1. The junction had 4 bases not matched to a gene; V was cut back by 3 bases and J by 10 bases. Looked up from germline, CDR1 is SGHTS and CDR2 is YDEGEE. The CDR3 spans 13 residues. The CDR3 DNA is TGTGCCAGCAGCTCACAGGGGATCTCACCCCTCCACTTT. This gives the protein CASSSQGISPLHF.

The chain employs TRBV7-2 and TRBJ2-1; 9 bases are shared with TRBD2. The germline CDR1 and CDR2 sequences are SGHTA and FQGNSA. V lost 3 bases, J lost 2 bases, and 2 bases stayed unmatched. The length of the CDR3 is 15 residues. CDR3 bases: TGTGCCAGCAGCTTGGCTAGCGGGGCCTACAATGAGCAGTTCTTC. Its translation: CASSLASGAYNEQFF.